Only a few counts were recorded for the clone carrying this TCR beta chain. Its target is not known. This sample is drawn from a study of T-cell memory formation after mild COVID-19. Study background: Largely donor-specific sequence clusters came from two donors. Points from the study as a whole: CD4+ contracting clones were found mainly in CM and EM, and CD8+ ones in EMRA.

Germline CDR1 reads MDHEN; CDR2 reads SYDVKM. The J segment lost 4 bases and the V segment lost 5 bases, leaving 3 bases of the junction unmatched. This CDR3 spans 14 amino acids. After 5'RACE with constant-segment primers, TCR alpha and TCR beta cDNA libraries carrying sample barcodes and UMIs were obtained. MiXCR, applied by TCRdb to the 5' RACE reads, yields one record per CDR3 protein. The sample has 150,000 to 200,000 distinct CDR3 sequences, approximately 17% seen once; the top ten hold roughly 3.8%. J is TRBJ2-1 and V is TRBV28, with 9 bases aligning to TRBD2. This sequence was found in a man younger than 30 who had mild COVID-19 (a few samples of this study predate the infection). Cell type and time point are not known. The sample consisted of PBMCs or a T cell subset sorted from them (not recorded which). The CDR3 DNA sequence: TGTGCCAGCAGTCTAGCGGGACCTTACAATGAGCAGTTCTTC. Translating gives CASSLAGPYNEQFF.